These T cell receptor beta chains were read from a single sample in a study of blood T cell repertoires in COVID-19. The repertoire was sequenced with immunoSEQ multiplex PCR; TCRdb's copy has only in-frame clones and lacks some. The table records hundreds of thousands of clones, roughly 88% of them present only once. Material: peripheral blood. These receptors came from a woman in her 30s with active or convalescent COVID-19. CDR3s include the opening cysteine and the closing phenylalanine or tryptophan. D genes are given only for firm matches. Size is omitted from some rows. Given values are once, few, many or a class for expanded clones.

>TRBV23-1|.|TRBD2
CASSSPGLAPETQYF
>TRBV6-5|.|TRBD1
CASNGQGLGNQPQHF
>TRBV27|.|.
CASSYRGAGGYTF
>TRBV4-2|.|TRBD2
CASSQTSGDLDTQYF
>TRBV20-1|.|.
CSARGTRGYTF
>TRBV18|.|TRBD2
CASSPFLSGHSYEQYF
>TRBV7-8|many|.
CASSLVSPYEQYF
>TRBV27|.|TRBD1
CASSPGTGGGGTEAFF
>TRBV30|.|.
CAWSVLGNEQFF
>TRBV18|.|.
CASSPGDKETQYF
>TRBV2|.|TRBD1
CASSKDRAYEQYF
>TRBV27|.|.
CASSSQKQQGITEAFF
>TRBV5-1|.|TRBD1
CASSSMDRGDTEAFF
>TRBV5-1|.|.
CASSLSSGGGGEQYF
>TRBV19|.|.
CASRGLRNTEAFF
>TRBV30|.|.
CAWGGVLEKLFF
>TRBV7-6|.|.
CASSLRGRHTDTQYF
>TRBV27|.|.
CASSPPGTEAFF
>TRBV7-9|.|.
CASSLGTRGELFF
>TRBV6-4|.|TRBD1
CASSGWDRDSPLHF
>TRBV2|.|TRBD2
CAGTTSGGPLGDTQYF
>TRBV27|.|TRBD2
CASRSRLAGATTDTQYF
>TRBV4-1|few|.
CASSQSGIGNTEAFF
>TRBV18|once|TRBD1
CASSSSQGAVDTQYF
>TRBV7-7|.|.
CASSLAQGLQETQYF
>TRBV6-1|.|TRBD2
CASSERLAVRSDEQFF
>TRBV2|.|.
CASSDSGASGNTIYF
>TRBV7-2|.|.
CASSLVAPRTDTQYF
>TRBV6-5|.|.
CASVRSHQETQYF
>TRBV2|.|.
CASRTYGLDNEQFF
>TRBV14|.|.
CASSPRRSVTTNQETQYF
>TRBV19|.|TRBD1
CASSVSGGNEQFF
>TRBV11-2|once|.
CASSLGVLGATYEQYF
>TRBV6-5|.|.
CASSYSPSYGYTF